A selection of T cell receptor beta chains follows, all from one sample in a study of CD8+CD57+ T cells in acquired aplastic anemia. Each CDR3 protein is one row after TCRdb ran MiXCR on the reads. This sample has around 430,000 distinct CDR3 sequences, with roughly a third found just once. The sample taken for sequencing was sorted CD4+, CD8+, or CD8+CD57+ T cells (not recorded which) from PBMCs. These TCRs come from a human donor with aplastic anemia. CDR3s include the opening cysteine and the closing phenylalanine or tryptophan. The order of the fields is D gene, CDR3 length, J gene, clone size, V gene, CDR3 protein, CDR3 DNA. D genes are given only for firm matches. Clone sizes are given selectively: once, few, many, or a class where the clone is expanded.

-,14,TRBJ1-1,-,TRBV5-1,CASSSGIYGAEAFF,TGCGCCAGCAGCTCAGGGATTTACGGTGCTGAAGCTTTCTTT
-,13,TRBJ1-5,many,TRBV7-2,CASSLVANQPQHF,TGTGCCAGCAGCTTAGTAGCGAATCAGCCCCAGCATTTT
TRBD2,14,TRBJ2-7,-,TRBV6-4,CASSVLAGFHEQYF,TGTGCCAGCAGTGTGTTAGCGGGATTTCACGAGCAGTACTTC
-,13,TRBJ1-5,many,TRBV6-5,CASSYLQDQPQHF,TGTGCCAGCAGTTACCTACAGGATCAGCCCCAGCATTTT
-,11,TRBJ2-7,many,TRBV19,CASSTGYEQYF,TGTGCCAGTAGTACGGGATACGAGCAGTACTTC
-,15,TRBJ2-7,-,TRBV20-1,CSATARAPVFYEQYF,TGCAGTGCTACCGCCCGGGCCCCAGTCTTCTACGAGCAGTACTTC
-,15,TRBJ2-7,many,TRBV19,CASSIRIRGAEGQYF,TGTGCCAGTAGTATAAGGATTCGGGGCGCAGAAGGGCAGTACTTC
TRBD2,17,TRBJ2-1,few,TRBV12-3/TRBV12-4,CASSFPSLAGGPNEQFF,TGTGCCAGCAGTTTCCCGTCCCTAGCGGGGGGGCCAAATGAGCAGTTCTTC
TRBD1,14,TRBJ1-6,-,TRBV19,CASSMADRGSPLHF,TGTGCCAGTAGTATGGCGGACAGGGGTTCACCCCTCCACTTT
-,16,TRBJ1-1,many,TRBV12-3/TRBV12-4,CASSFRSGSLNTEAFF,TGTGCCAGCAGTTTTAGGTCGGGAAGCCTGAACACTGAAGCTTTCTTT
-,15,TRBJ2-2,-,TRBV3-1,CASSQLAGRTGELFF,TGTGCCAGCAGCCAATTGGCGGGGCGCACCGGGGAGCTGTTTTTT
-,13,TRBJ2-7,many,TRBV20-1,CSASQTRGNEQYF,TGCAGTGCTAGTCAAACAAGAGGGAACGAGCAGTACTTC
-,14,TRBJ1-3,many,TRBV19,CASTKGTTGNTIYF,TGTGCCAGTACGAAGGGGACGACGGGAAACACCATATATTTT
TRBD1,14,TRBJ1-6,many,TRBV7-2,CASSSQDRWPPLHF,TGTGCCAGCAGCTCGCAGGACAGGTGGCCACCCCTCCACTTT
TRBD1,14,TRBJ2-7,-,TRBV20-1,CSARPSTGTYEQYF,TGCAGTGCTAGACCATCGACAGGGACCTACGAGCAGTACTTC
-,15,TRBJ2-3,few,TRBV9,CASSALDTSTDTQYF,TGTGCCAGCAGCGCCCTAGATACTAGCACAGATACGCAGTATTTT
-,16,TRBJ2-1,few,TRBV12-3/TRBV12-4,CASSLSAGSSYNEQFF,TGTGCCAGCAGTTTATCTGCGGGAAGTTCCTACAATGAGCAGTTCTTC
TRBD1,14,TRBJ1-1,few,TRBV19,CASSPGTENTEAFF,TGTGCCAGCAGCCCCGGGACAGAGAACACTGAAGCTTTCTTT
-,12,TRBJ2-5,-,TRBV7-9,CASSFVAETQYF,TGTGCCAGCAGCTTTGTCGCGGAGACCCAGTACTTC
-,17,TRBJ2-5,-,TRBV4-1,CASSQDRDRANQETQYF,TGCGCCAGCAGCCAAGATCGGGACCGGGCGAACCAAGAGACCCAGTACTTC
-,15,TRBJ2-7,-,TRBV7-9,CASSSKRAPTYEQYF,TGTGCCAGCAGCTCAAAGCGGGCGCCTACCTACGAGCAGTACTTC
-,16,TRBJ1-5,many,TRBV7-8,CASSRGSRTDNQPQHF,TGTGCCAGCAGCAGGGGGTCTCGGACAGACAATCAGCCCCAGCATTTT
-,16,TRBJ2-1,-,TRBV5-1,CASPVTGPSSYNEQFF,TGCGCCAGCCCGGTAACAGGGCCGAGCTCCTACAATGAGCAGTTCTTC
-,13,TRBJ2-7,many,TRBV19,CASSRDATYEQYF,TGTGCCAGTAGCCGGGACGCGACCTACGAGCAGTACTTC